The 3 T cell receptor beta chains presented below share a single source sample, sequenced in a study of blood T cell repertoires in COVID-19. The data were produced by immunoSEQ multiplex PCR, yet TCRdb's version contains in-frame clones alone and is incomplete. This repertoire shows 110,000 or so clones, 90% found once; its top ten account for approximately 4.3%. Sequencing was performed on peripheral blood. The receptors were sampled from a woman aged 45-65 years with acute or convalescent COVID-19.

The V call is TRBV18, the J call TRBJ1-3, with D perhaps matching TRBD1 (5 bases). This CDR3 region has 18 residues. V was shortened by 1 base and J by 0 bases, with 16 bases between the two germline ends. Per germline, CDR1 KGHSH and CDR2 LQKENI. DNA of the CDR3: TGTGCCAGCTCACCACTCATTGCGGGGCAACACTCTGGAAACACCATATATTTT. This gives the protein CASSPLIAGQHSGNTIYF.

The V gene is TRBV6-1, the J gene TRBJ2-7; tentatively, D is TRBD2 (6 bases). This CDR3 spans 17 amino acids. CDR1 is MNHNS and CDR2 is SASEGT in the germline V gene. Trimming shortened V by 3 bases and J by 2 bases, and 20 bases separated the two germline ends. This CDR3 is CASSDPIVLPGAYEQYF. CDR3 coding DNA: TGTGCCAGCAGTGACCCTATTGTCCTCCCGGGGGCCTACGAGCAGTACTTC.

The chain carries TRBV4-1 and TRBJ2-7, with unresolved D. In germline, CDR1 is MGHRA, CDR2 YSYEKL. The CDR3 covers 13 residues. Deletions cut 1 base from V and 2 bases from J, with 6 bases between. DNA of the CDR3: TGCGCCAGCAGCCAAGTTGGCACCTACGAGCAGTACTTC. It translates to CASSQVGTYEQYF.